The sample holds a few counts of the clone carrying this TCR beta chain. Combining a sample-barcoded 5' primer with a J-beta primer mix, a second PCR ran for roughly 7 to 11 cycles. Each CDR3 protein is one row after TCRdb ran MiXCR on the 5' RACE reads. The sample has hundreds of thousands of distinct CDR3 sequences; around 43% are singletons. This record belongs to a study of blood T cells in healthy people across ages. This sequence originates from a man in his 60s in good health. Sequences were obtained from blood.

CDR3 residues: CASSSDRRGYTF. The CDR3 bases are TGTGCCAGCAGTTCTGACCGACGGGGCTACACCTTC. J is TRBJ1-2 and V is TRBV12-3 or TRBV12-4; D remains unclear. CDR3 length: 12 residues. The V end lost 4 bases, the J end lost 8 bases, and 11 bases lay between the germline ends.